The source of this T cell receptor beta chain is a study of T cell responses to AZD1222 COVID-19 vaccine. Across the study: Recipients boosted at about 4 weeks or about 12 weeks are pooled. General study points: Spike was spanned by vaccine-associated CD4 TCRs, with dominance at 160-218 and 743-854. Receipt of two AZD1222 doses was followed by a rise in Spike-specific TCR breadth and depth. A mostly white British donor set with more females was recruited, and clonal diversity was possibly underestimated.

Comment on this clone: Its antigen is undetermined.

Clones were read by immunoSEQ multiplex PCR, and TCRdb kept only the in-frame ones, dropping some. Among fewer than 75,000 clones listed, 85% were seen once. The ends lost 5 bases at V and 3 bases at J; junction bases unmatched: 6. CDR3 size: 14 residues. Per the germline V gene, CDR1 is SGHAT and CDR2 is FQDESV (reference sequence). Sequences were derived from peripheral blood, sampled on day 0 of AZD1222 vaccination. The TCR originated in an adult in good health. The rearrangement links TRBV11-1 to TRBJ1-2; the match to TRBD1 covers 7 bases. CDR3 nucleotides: TGTGCCAGCAGCCCCCAAGACAGGGACTATGGCTACACCTTC. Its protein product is CASSPQDRDYGYTF.